This TCR beta chain was documented in a study of cytomegalovirus exposure and HLA in healthy donors. Study-level findings and limits: Per published reports, the classifier diagnosed cytomegalovirus status with high specificity and sensitivity.

The V gene lost 7 bases and the J gene lost 9 bases, with 21 bases spanning the gap. The CDR3 contains 14 residues. Germline CDR1 MDHEN, CDR2 SYDVKM. Researchers ran the PCR with 60 Vbeta and 13 Jbeta primers. Sequenced by immunoSEQ multiplex PCR; TCRdb stores in-frame clones only, minus some. This sample's clone table lists around 210,000 clones. With respect to this clone: Its antigen is not known.

The sequence was obtained from a girl aged 2 to 9 in good health and CMV-seropositive. Sequencing was performed on PBMCs. This chain joins TRBV28 and TRBJ1-2, with D possibly being TRBD1 (5 bases). CDR3 bases: TGTGCCAGCACCCTTCTCCAGGGAACCCAGAGCTACACCTTC. This codes for CASTLLQGTQSYTF.